The 29 T cell receptor beta chains below all came from one sample that was sequenced in a study of blood T cell repertoires in COVID-19. Method: immunoSEQ multiplex PCR; TCRdb's copy keeps in-frame clones and lacks some. The table lists some 250,000 clones, about 89% of them singletons, with 1.2% in the top ten. Sequences were obtained from PBMCs or T cells enriched from blood (not recorded which). Receptors originate from a human donor in a cohort exposed to, infected with or recovered from COVID-19 (not recorded which). The donor label of this sample is uncertain.

The chain employs TRBV5-1 and TRBJ2-3; 7 nucleotides agree with TRBD2. The CDR3 loop spans 14 amino acids. The germline V gene has CDR1 SGHRS and CDR2 YFSETQ. Unmatched junction bases numbered 8, after V lost 7 bases and J lost 3 bases. The CDR3 protein is CASGPRGETDTQYF. The CDR3 region has the DNA TGCGCCAGCGGCCCTCGGGGGGAAACAGATACGCAGTATTTT.

In its sample, this clone was seen once. The rearrangement joins TRBV4-2 to TRBJ2-3; 8 positions match TRBD2. The CDR3 contains 17 residues. Trimming removed 1 base from V and 5 bases from J; junction bases left unmatched: 11. Germline CDR1 LGHNA, CDR2 YNFKEQ. CDR3 sequence reads: CASSQGLTGGNRDTQYF. The CDR3, as DNA: TGTGCCAGCAGCCAAGGCTTGACGGGGGGGAATAGAGATACGCAGTATTTT.

This clone was seen once. The chain links TRBV13 to TRBJ2-7; a possible D gene is TRBD1 (6 bases). The V end lost 5 bases, the J end lost 5 bases, and 10 bases lay between the germline ends. In germline, CDR1 is PRHDT, CDR2 FYEKMQ (reference sequence). The CDR3 covers 12 residues. The CDR3 coding sequence is TGTGCCAGCAGCCCCAGGGGAAACGAGCAGTACTTC. Translating gives CASSPRGNEQYF. Full variable domain (rest looked up from reference TRBV13 and TRBJ2-7): AAGVIQSPRHLIKEKRETATLKCYPIPRHDTVYWYQQGPGQDPQFLISFYEKMQSDKGSIPDRFSAQQFSDYHSELNMSSLELGDSALYFCASSPRGNEQYFGPGTRLTVT.

This clone was seen more than once but under ten times. The chain is built from TRBV2 and TRBJ2-5; 7 nucleotides match TRBD2. V lost 6 bases, J lost 5 bases, and 9 bases stayed unmatched. CDR1 is SNHLY and CDR2 is FYNNEI in the germline V gene. The CDR3 runs to 14 residues. The CDR3 reads CASSPSGVGETQYF. Written as DNA, the CDR3 is TGTGCCAGCAGCCCGAGCGGGGTTGGGGAGACCCAGTACTTC.

The chain links TRBV2 to TRBJ2-7; weak D call: TRBD1 (6 bases). Germline-derived CDR1 and CDR2 are SNHLY and FYNNEI. V was clipped by 7 bases and J by 3 bases, with 13 bases between them. The CDR3 is 13 residues long. CDR3 coding DNA: TGTGCCAGCACTCTACAGGGAAGCTACGAGCAGTACTTC. This codes for CASTLQGSYEQYF.

The chain combines TRBV19 with TRBJ1-2, with 8 bases aligning to TRBD1. There are 13 residues in the CDR3. J was trimmed by 8 bases and V by 6 bases; bases with no gene match: 8. The germline V gene encodes CDR1 LNHDA and CDR2 SQIVND (reference sequence). The CDR3 loop reads CASRLQGTGGYTF. CDR3 coding DNA: TGTGCCAGTAGACTACAGGGGACAGGCGGCTACACCTTC.

The CDR3, as DNA: TGCAGCGTTGAGTTCCGTTACAATGAGCAGTTCTTC. Translated, it gives CSVEFRYNEQFF. The chain couples TRBV29-1 to TRBJ2-1; D is unresolved. The CDR3 runs 12 residues. Trimming shortened V by 3 bases and J by 4 bases, and 7 bases separated the two germline ends. Per the germline V gene, CDR1 is SQVTM and CDR2 is ANQGSEA.

The chain links TRBV11-2 to TRBJ2-1; 12 bases line up with TRBD2. Germline CDR1 SGHAT, CDR2 FQNNGV. The CDR3 has 16 amino acids. V lost 3 bases and J lost 3; bases outside the gene matches: 3. CDR3 sequence: CASSLRLAGVYNEQFF. CDR3 nucleotides: TGTGCCAGCAGCTTGAGACTAGCGGGGGTCTACAATGAGCAGTTCTTC.

CDR3 region: CASSPSGTEFYGYTF. In DNA form, the CDR3 reads TGTGCCAGCTCACCGTCCGGGACAGAATTTTATGGCTACACCTTC. This chain uses TRBV18 with TRBJ1-2; 7 nucleotides align to TRBD1. Germline lookup yields CDR1 KGHSH and CDR2 LQKENI. The junction had 9 bases not matched to a gene; V was cut back by 3 bases and J by 5 bases. The CDR3 spans 15 residues.

V and J are TRBV3-1 (or the pseudogene TRBV3-2) and TRBJ1-1; D remains unclear. This CDR3 contains 13 residues. Germline assignment: CDR1 LGHDT and CDR2 YNNKEL (reference sequence). The V end lost 2 bases, the J end lost 1 base, and 5 bases lay between the germline ends. CDR3 amino acids: CASSQRANTEAFF. CDR3 sequence (DNA): TGTGCCAGCAGCCAAAGAGCGAACACTGAAGCTTTCTTT.

This chain connects TRBV15 to TRBJ1-1; tentatively, D is TRBD1 (5 bases). The ends were cut back, 4 bases at V and 1 base at J, with 22 bases in the middle. Germline CDR1 and CDR2: LNHNV and YYDKDF (reference sequence). The CDR3 has 18 amino acids. CDR3 residues: CATSTPFPSTGGNTEAFF. The CDR3 bases are TGTGCCACCAGCACACCGTTCCCGAGCACCGGGGGGAACACTGAAGCTTTCTTT. Together with reference TRBV15 and TRBJ1-1, the CDR3 gives the full variable domain: DAMVIQNPRYQVTQFGKPVTLSCSQTLNHNVMYWYQQKSSQAPKLLFHYYDKDFNNEADTPDNFQSRRPNTSFCFLDIRSPGLGDTAMYLCATSTPFPSTGGNTEAFFGQGTRLTVV.

The chain couples TRBV12-3 or TRBV12-4 to TRBJ1-5; D possibly corresponds to TRBD1 (5 bases). This CDR3 comprises 13 residues. Trimming cost V 6 bases and J 4 bases, with 10 bases left between them. The CDR3 bases are TGTGCCAGCAGCCCAGGGTTGAATCAGCCCCAGCATTTT. This encodes CASSPGLNQPQHF.

CDR3 residues: CAAKDRGPSPLHF. The CDR3 DNA follows: TGTGCCGCAAAGGACAGGGGGCCCTCACCCCTCCACTTT. J is TRBJ1-6 and V is TRBV12-3 or TRBV12-4, with TRBD1 identical over 11 bases. This CDR3 spans 13 amino acids. Unmatched junction bases numbered 7, after V lost 11 bases and J lost 10 bases.

A word on this clone: The DNA is left out, because the CDR3 cannot be placed on it with certainty; the CDR3 is given as TCRdb lists it. The rearrangement uses TRBV6-6 and TRBJ2-5; TRBD2 was called by the table and not checked on the DNA. The CDR3 numbers 16 amino acids, ends counted. CDR1 is MNHNY and CDR2 is SVGAGI in the germline V gene (reference sequence). CDR3 loop: CASSSSSSGGGETQYF.

This chain connects TRBV19 to TRBJ2-2; no clear D gene. The CDR3 has 14 residues. Trimming stripped 7 bases from V and 8 bases from J, with 17 bases between. Germline V gene data show CDR1 as LNHDA and CDR2 as SQIVND (reference sequence). CDR3 amino acids: CASTNTGWAGELFF. CDR3 nucleotide sequence: TGTGCCAGTACCAACACCGGCTGGGCGGGGGAGCTGTTTTTT.

V is TRBV9 and J is TRBJ1-2, with D perhaps TRBD1 (5 bases). This CDR3 comprises 11 residues. The V end lost 5 bases, the J end lost 7 bases, and 9 bases lay between the germline ends. Germline V gene data show CDR1 as SGDLS and CDR2 as YYNGEE. This CDR3 reads CASRTVSGYTF. CDR3 in DNA: TGTGCCAGCAGGACAGTCTCTGGCTACACCTTC.

The chain is built from TRBV7-9 and TRBJ2-2, with a possible D match to TRBD2 (5 bases). This CDR3 comprises 17 residues. Trimming removed 5 bases from V and 4 bases from J, with 20 bases in between. The V gene's germline CDR1 is SEHNR and CDR2 FQNEAQ (reference sequence). The CDR3 bases are TGTGCCAGCAGCCCCCATCCTAGCCTTCTATCCACCGGGGAGCTGTTTTTT. It translates to CASSPHPSLLSTGELFF. Complete variable domain (other parts from reference TRBV7-9 and TRBJ2-2): DTGVSQNPRHKITKRGQNVTFRCDPISEHNRLYWYRQTLGQGPEFLTYFQNEAQLEKSRLLSDRFSAERPKGSFSTLEIQRTEQGDSAMYLCASSPHPSLLSTGELFFGEGSRLTVL.

The chain carries TRBV15 and TRBJ1-1, with D perhaps TRBD1 (5 bases). Germline assignment: CDR1 LNHNV and CDR2 YYDKDF (reference sequence). Trimming removed 0 bases from V and 4 bases from J, with 9 bases in between. The CDR3 extends over 14 amino acids. The CDR3 DNA reads as TGTGCCACCAGCAGAGATGGCGGGGGCACTGAAGCTTTCTTT. As protein: CATSRDGGGTEAFF.

The CDR3 sequence is CASSEVTRGHEQFF. CDR3 bases: TGTGCCAGCAGTGAGGTGACTAGGGGTCATGAGCAGTTCTTC. The chain carries TRBV6-1 and TRBJ2-1; tentative D call: TRBD2 (6 bases). The CDR3 contains 14 residues. The germline gives CDR1 MNHNS, CDR2 SASEGT. V dropped 3 bases and J dropped 8 bases, with 14 bases sitting between them.

The chain is built from TRBV10-3 and TRBJ1-4; TRBD1 agrees at 7 bases. CDR3 size: 13 residues. The ends lost 8 bases at V and 7 bases at J; junction bases unmatched: 7. Per the germline V gene, CDR1 is ENHRY and CDR2 is SYGVKD. The CDR3 loop is CAIGQAQGEKLFF. The CDR3 DNA is TGTGCCATCGGACAGGCCCAGGGTGAAAAACTGTTTTTT.

The rearrangement joins TRBV6-6 to TRBJ1-1; 7 bases line up with TRBD1. Germline V gene data show CDR1 as MNHNY and CDR2 as SVGAGI (reference sequence). CDR3 length: 13 residues. V trimming: 11 bases; J trimming: 0 bases; junction bases outside the gene matches: 6. The CDR3 here is CASLGGMNTEAFF. The CDR3 nucleotides are TGTGCCTCCTTAGGGGGCATGAACACTGAAGCTTTCTTT.

This clone was detected once. Other DNA sequences in this sample translate to the same CDR3. This rearrangement joins TRBV29-1 to TRBJ1-1; D possibly corresponds to TRBD1 (5 bases). This CDR3 has 13 residues. In germline, CDR1 is SQVTM, CDR2 ANQGSEA. The V and J ends lost 3 bases and 0 bases respectively, with 8 bases between them. As DNA, the CDR3 is TGCAGCGTTGAGGGGGGACTGAACACTGAAGCTTTCTTT. This encodes CSVEGGLNTEAFF.

This chain links TRBV10-3 with TRBJ1-2; D is unresolved. Germline CDR1 and CDR2: ENHRY and SYGVKD. The V end lost 3 bases, the J end lost 4 bases, and 12 bases lay between the germline ends. The CDR3 totals 14 residues. Here the CDR3 reads CAISDDITVYGYTF. The CDR3 DNA reads TGTGCCATCAGTGACGACATAACCGTCTATGGCTACACCTTC.

This chain joins TRBV18 and TRBJ2-1; D might be TRBD1 (5 bases). Germline V CDR1 and CDR2: KGHSH, LQKENI. This CDR3 is 13 amino acids long. Deletions cut 4 bases from V and 5 bases from J, with 9 bases between. CDR3 DNA sequence: TGTGCCAGCTCACAAAGCAGGGACAATGAGCAGTTCTTC. Protein: CASSQSRDNEQFF.

The DNA of the CDR3 is TGTGCCAGCAGCCGAGGACTAGCTGGCGAGCAGTACTTC. It yields the protein CASSRGLAGEQYF. V gene TRBV7-9 combines with J gene TRBJ2-7; 8 bases align to TRBD2. The CDR3 runs 13 residues. The germline V gene has CDR1 SEHNR and CDR2 FQNEAQ (reference sequence). J gave up 6 bases and V 5 bases, and 6 bases lay outside the gene matches.

This clone turned up a few times. V usage is TRBV3-1 (or the pseudogene TRBV3-2) and J usage is TRBJ1-3, with 8 bases matching TRBD1. The CDR3 sequence is 17 residues long. Per germline, CDR1 LGHDT and CDR2 YNNKEL (reference sequence). V shed 5 bases and J 0 bases; nucleotides not matched to a gene: 9. CDR3 sequence: CASSLPPQGASGNTIYF. In nucleotides, the CDR3 is TGTGCCAGCAGCTTGCCGCCTCAGGGGGCCTCTGGAAACACCATATATTTT.

The chain employs TRBV12-3 or TRBV12-4 and TRBJ1-2; D not certain. This CDR3 has 13 residues. V lost 5 bases to trimming and J lost 9 bases, with 16 bases between them. The chain's CDR3 is CASSPRETASYTF. The CDR3 nucleotides read TGTGCCAGCAGTCCCCGGGAGACGGCTAGCTACACCTTC.

The CDR3, as DNA: TGTGCCACCAGTGATTACGGCGGAGGGAAACTGTTTTTT. This translates into CATSDYGGGKLFF. The genes are TRBV24-1 and TRBJ1-4; D is unresolved. Trimming shortened V by 2 bases and J by 11 bases, and 11 bases separated the two germline ends. CDR1 is KGHDR, CDR2 SFDVKD, per germline. The CDR3 is 13 amino acids.

The CDR3, as DNA: TGTGCCAGCTCACCCCAAACCAGGGGGAACACTGAAGCTTTCTTT. As protein: CASSPQTRGNTEAFF. The V and J genes are TRBV18 and TRBJ1-1; TRBD1 is a possible D gene (6 bases). From germline, CDR1 is KGHSH and CDR2 LQKENI. V gave up 3 bases and J gave up 1 base, with 12 bases separating them. This CDR3 has 15 amino acids.